This TCR beta chain emerged from a study of Ad26.COV2.S vaccination and SARS-CoV-2 variants. Regarding this clone: Its antigen is undetermined.

The CDR3 sequence is 16 residues long. V was cut by 4 bases and J by 7 bases, with 24 bases left in between. Germline CDR1 is SGHKS and CDR2 is YYEKEE (reference sequence). Study-level results: Substantial post-vaccination breadth of spike-specific CD8+ and CD4+ T cell responses was reported.

Data came from immunoSEQ multiplex PCR; TCRdb stores just in-frame clones and leaves some out. The sample lists about 350,000 clones, 70% to 90% occurring once. Specified treatment: roughly 18 received Ad26.COV2.S at low or high dose, single or two shots; about five received placebo; per-sample allocation not given. Samples analyzed were those drawn on day 63 after the first vaccine or placebo injection. It was Wuhan-strain SARS-CoV-2 spike that the Ad26 vaccine vector expressed. The genes are TRBV5-5 and TRBJ2-7, with D perhaps matching TRBD1 (8 bases). Here the sequenced sample was peripheral blood, taken in a trial of Ad26.COV2.S vaccine versus placebo. The sequence was collected from a person between 18 and 59 years old who received the Ad26.COV2.S COVID-19 vaccine or a placebo. Here the CDR3 reads CASSRGAGTGPLEQYF. DNA of the CDR3: TGTGCCAGCAGCCGGGGGGCCGGGACAGGTCCCTTGGAGCAGTACTTC.